These T cell receptor beta chains were read from a single sample in a study of identical twins. TCRdb re-analysed the 5' RACE reads in MiXCR, keeping a single row per CDR3 protein. Among approximately 1.8 million distinct CDR3 sequences, less than 40% were seen once, and the ten largest hold 0.25% to 0.3%. The sequenced sample was cord blood. Receptor source: a newborn girl in good health. Each CDR3 is given with its conserved first and last residue. A D gene is named only where the DNA matches it firmly. Size values are once, few and many counts, or a class for expanded clones, and some rows have none.

DNA	CDR3	size	D	V	J
TGTGCCAGCAGCCACGGACACCGACCGACCCAGTACTTC	CASSHGHRPTQYF	many	NA	TRBV3-1	TRBJ2-5
TGTGCCCTAGCGGGAGGACAAGAGACCCAGTACTTC	CALAGGQETQYF	NA	TRBD2	TRBV2	TRBJ2-5
TGTGCCAGCAGCCAAGTACCCACACGTAGTTGGGGCAATGAGCAGTTCTTC	CASSQVPTRSWGNEQFF	few	NA	TRBV14	TRBJ2-1
TGTGCCAGCAGCCCCACTTGGGAGGGGGCCTCTGGCTACACCTTC	CASSPTWEGASGYTF	NA	TRBD1	TRBV3-1	TRBJ1-2
TGTGCCAGCAGTATAGCAGGGGTCGAGCAGTACTTC	CASSIAGVEQYF	few	NA	TRBV27	TRBJ2-7
TGTGCCAGCAGCGTAGGGGTAGGTTACTACGAGCAGTACTTC	CASSVGVGYYEQYF	few	NA	TRBV9	TRBJ2-7
TGTGCCAGCAGTGAGGGGCGGGGCCTAGCCAAAAACATTCAGTACTTC	CASSEGRGLAKNIQYF	NA	NA	TRBV2	TRBJ2-4
TGCGCCAGCAGCCTCTGGGACGGGGACCCAGATACGCAGTATTTT	CASSLWDGDPDTQYF	NA	NA	TRBV5-1	TRBJ2-3
TGTGCCAGCAGTTTGAGTTGGGGACAGGTAAAGAGCAATCAGCCCCAGCATTTT	CASSLSWGQVKSNQPQHF	NA	TRBD1	TRBV28	TRBJ1-5
TGTGCCAGCAGTGAGCCGCCCGATGGCTACACCTTC	CASSEPPDGYTF	many	NA	TRBV25-1	TRBJ1-2
TGTGCCAGCAGCTTATACGGACTCAAAACTTATGAGCAGTTCTTC	CASSLYGLKTYEQFF	NA	NA	TRBV7-8	TRBJ2-1
TGTGCCAGCAGTGCCCCCGGGACTAGCGGGGAGTTCTCCTACAATGAGCAGTTCTTC	CASSAPGTSGEFSYNEQFF	few	TRBD2	TRBV25-1	TRBJ2-1
TGTGCCAGCAGTTTTGGATTAAGTCCTACGAGGCAGTACTTC	CASSFGLSPTRQYF	NA	NA	TRBV12-3/TRBV12-4	TRBJ2-7
TGTGCCGGCAGCTTATACCCTCCCAGGGGAAGAACCTACAATGAGCAGTTCTTC	CAGSLYPPRGRTYNEQFF	NA	NA	TRBV7-2	TRBJ2-1